This T cell receptor (beta chain) is drawn from a study of CD8 T cells in Susac syndrome. The CDR3 is made up of 14 amino acids. Between the trimmed V and J ends, which lost 6 bases and 3 bases, there was a span of 15 bases. The authors reverse transcribed roughly 0.45 to 1 ug RNA with random hexamers. Using its own MiXCR run on the immunoSEQ multiplex PCR reads, TCRdb lists one record per CDR3 protein. This table has over 95,000 distinct CDR3 sequences, under 95% appearing once. This chain links TRBV12-3 or TRBV12-4 with TRBJ2-7; D is tentatively TRBD1 or TRBD2 (5 bases each). The sequence was obtained from a human donor in good health. Specimen: CD8+ T cells from PBMCs. The CDR3 bases are TGTGCCAGCAGCGTTACAACTGGGGGCTACGAGCAGTACTTC. Its translation: CASSVTTGGYEQYF.